The rows below give T cell receptor beta chains drawn from one sample of a study of CD8+ T cells in alopecia areata. Some clones are missing from TCRdb's copy, which holds only in-frame ones; the method was immunoSEQ multiplex PCR. In the table there are some 190,000 clones, 45% to 60% of which are singletons. Material: CD8+ T cells sorted from blood, obtained between weeks 51 and 52, from a patient treated with tofacitinib. These receptors were taken from a human donor with alopecia areata. The CDR3 runs from the conserved cysteine through the conserved F or W. A D gene is named only where the DNA matches it firmly. Expanded clones get a size class; other rows say once, few or many, or leave the size out.

V gene	J gene	clone size	D gene	CDR3 DNA	CDR3 protein
TRBV4-1	TRBJ2-1	NA	TRBD2	TGCGCCAGCAGCCAAGATCAGCCACTAGCGGAATCCTACAATGGGCAGTTCTTC	CASSQDQPLAESYNGQFF
TRBV14	TRBJ1-3	NA	NA	TGTGCCAGCAGCCAGCTACGACGCTCTGGAAACACCATATATTTT	CASSQLRRSGNTIYF
TRBV7-8	TRBJ2-1	few	NA	TGTGCCAGCAGTGTTCGGGTGGACTACAATGAGCAGTTCTTC	CASSVRVDYNEQFF
TRBV7-2	TRBJ1-1	few	NA	TGTGCCAGCAGGGGGAGACGGGACACTGAAGCTTTCTTT	CASRGRRDTEAFF
TRBV7-9	TRBJ2-7	NA	NA	TGTGCCAGCAGTACAGGGTCCTACGAGCAGTACTTC	CASSTGSYEQYF
TRBV27	TRBJ1-2	NA	TRBD1	TGTGCCACCTACTCCCAGGGGGCTTATGGCTACACCTTC	CATYSQGAYGYTF
TRBV30	TRBJ1-4	once	NA	TGTGCCTGGAGCATACAGGCAGAAAAACTGTTTTTT	CAWSIQAEKLFF
TRBV12-5	TRBJ2-1	NA	TRBD1	TGTGCTAGCTCACAGGGGGCGGACAATGAGCAGTTCTTC	CASSQGADNEQFF
TRBV6-5	TRBJ2-7	NA	NA	TGTGCCAGCAGTTACGGGACGGGGAACTCCTACGAGCAGTACTTC	CASSYGTGNSYEQYF
TRBV4-3	TRBJ1-2	few	NA	TGCGCCAGCAGCCAAGACACTAACTATGGCTACACCTTC	CASSQDTNYGYTF
TRBV6-5	TRBJ1-1	NA	NA	TGTGCCAGCAGTTCCCGCCCGAACAGGGTAACTGAAGCTTTCTTT	CASSSRPNRVTEAFF
TRBV9	TRBJ2-7	NA	NA	TGTGCCAGCAGCGTAGAAGGGGACGGCGAGCAGTACTTC	CASSVEGDGEQYF
TRBV15	TRBJ1-2	NA	NA	TGTGCCACCAGCAGAGATACGGGGGGCTACACCTTC	CATSRDTGGYTF
TRBV5-1	TRBJ2-7	once	TRBD1	TGCGCCAGCAGCTTGACCACAGGGGGGTACGAGCAGTACTTC	CASSLTTGGYEQYF
TRBV13	TRBJ2-1	NA	NA	TGTGCCAGCAGCTCAACCTTAGGGGCGGAGCAGTTCTTC	CASSSTLGAEQFF
TRBV2	TRBJ2-1	NA	NA	TGTGCCAGCAGTGGGGCAGGGAATCCCTACAATGAGCAGTTCTTC	CASSGAGNPYNEQFF
TRBV2	TRBJ2-5	NA	TRBD2	TGTGCCAGCAGTCCGTTGCTAGCGGGGGGCGGGGAGACCCAGTACTTC	CASSPLLAGGGETQYF
TRBV19	TRBJ1-1	few	NA	TGTGCCAGCTTGGAGAGGAATGGGTCGAACACTGAAGCTTTCTTT	CASLERNGSNTEAFF
TRBV10-2	TRBJ1-1	few	NA	TGCGCCAGCAGTGAATCCACTGAAGCTTTCTTT	CASSESTEAFF
TRBV2	TRBJ2-7	NA	NA	TGTGCCAGCAGTGAAAACAACTACGAGCAGTACTTC	CASSENNYEQYF
TRBV10-3	TRBJ1-4	NA	NA	TGTGCCATCAGTGAAGGACAGCATAATGAAAAACTGTTTTTT	CAISEGQHNEKLFF
TRBV7-2	TRBJ2-5	NA	NA	TGTGCCAGCAGCACAAGACCGGGACTCCAAGAGACCCAGTACTTC	CASSTRPGLQETQYF
TRBV5-6	TRBJ2-7	NA	NA	TGTGCCAGCAGCTTGTCGGAACCAGGCTACGAGCAGTACTTC	CASSLSEPGYEQYF
TRBV7-8	TRBJ2-1	few	NA	TGTGCCAGCAGCTTAGACGTCGTCAGGGGGCAGTTCTTC	CASSLDVVRGQFF
TRBV6-1	TRBJ1-5	NA	NA	TGTGCCAGCAGTGAAATAACAGGGAGCAATCAGCCCCAGCATTTT	CASSEITGSNQPQHF
TRBV27	TRBJ2-1	NA	NA	TGTGCCAGCAGTCTCAGGAGCTCCTACAATGAGCAGTTCTTC	CASSLRSSYNEQFF
TRBV27	TRBJ1-5	NA	TRBD1	TGTGCCAGCAGTCCCGGACAGGGGGAAAGCAATCAGCCCCAGCATTTT	CASSPGQGESNQPQHF
TRBV4-2	TRBJ2-1	NA	NA	TGTGCCAGCAGCCAAACCGGCGAGTTCAATGAGCAGTTCTTC	CASSQTGEFNEQFF
TRBV27	TRBJ2-6	NA	NA	TGTGCCAGCGGTGTCCTATCTGGGGCCAACGTCCTGACTTTC	CASGVLSGANVLTF
TRBV5-1	TRBJ2-7	NA	NA	TGCGCCAGCAGCTTGGGGGGGTCCACGACCACCTACGAGCAGTACTTC	CASSLGGSTTTYEQYF
TRBV6-4	TRBJ1-6	NA	NA	TGTGCCAGCAGAGAGCAGGGATTTAATTCACCCCTCCACTTT	CASREQGFNSPLHF
TRBV27	TRBJ2-2	NA	NA	TGTGCCAGCAGTCTCCAGAGCGGGGAGCTGTTTTTT	CASSLQSGELFF
TRBV27	TRBJ2-3	NA	TRBD2	TGTGCCAGCAGTTCACTAGCGGGGGGACTGGATACGCAGTATTTT	CASSSLAGGLDTQYF
TRBV27	TRBJ1-5	NA	NA	TGTGCCAGCAGTTTAAGGCAAGCCAATCAGCCCCAGCATTTT	CASSLRQANQPQHF
TRBV29-1	TRBJ2-7	NA	NA	TGCAGCGTTGAAGATCCCGTATACGAGCAGTACTTC	CSVEDPVYEQYF
TRBV30	TRBJ2-1	NA	NA	TGTGCCTGGAGTGTATCTCCCCATGAGCAGTTCTTC	CAWSVSPHEQFF
TRBV28	TRBJ2-5	NA	NA	TGTGCCAGCAGTTCTTCCACCGAACAGGGTGGGGAGACCCAGTACTTC	CASSSSTEQGGETQYF
TRBV7-6	TRBJ1-2	NA	NA	TGTGCCAGCAGCCCCGCTTATGGCTACACCTTC	CASSPAYGYTF
TRBV29-1	TRBJ1-4	few	NA	TGCAGCGTAAGACGGGATGAAAAACTGTTTTTT	CSVRRDEKLFF